A selection of T cell receptor beta chains follows, all from one sample in a study of cytomegalovirus exposure and HLA in healthy donors. Measured with immunoSEQ multiplex PCR; TCRdb has only the in-frame clones, and not every one. The sample has 60,000 to 75,000 clones; 85% to 90% are singletons. Sequencing was performed on PBMCs. These receptors all come from a woman aged 25 to 39 in good health and CMV-seropositive. The CDR3 runs from the conserved cysteine through the conserved F or W. D genes are given only for firm matches.

>TRBV2|TRBJ2-7|TRBD1
CASDGYLLLTGAEASYEQYF
>TRBV15|TRBJ2-2|NA
CATSTSLGARYGNGELFF
>TRBV30|TRBJ2-3|TRBD1
CAWSQGADTQYF
>TRBV11-1|TRBJ1-1|NA
CASSLVFGRGVNTEAFF
>TRBV6-6|TRBJ2-3|NA
CASSLTDTQYF
>TRBV19|TRBJ1-5|NA
CASSVSGAPVGNQPQHF
>TRBV7-9|TRBJ2-7|NA
CASSLASREQYF
>TRBV7-8|TRBJ2-4|TRBD2
CASSFPLAGVAKNIQYF
>TRBV30|TRBJ2-5|NA
CAGRQLSPQETQYF
>TRBV28|TRBJ2-1|NA
CASSFGVDEQFF
>TRBV5-1|TRBJ1-4|NA
CASSYQGISNEKLFF
>TRBV7-8|TRBJ1-1|NA
CASSLVGPGRNTEAFF
>TRBV5-4|TRBJ2-2|TRBD2
CASSLGGRLNTGELFF
>TRBV2|TRBJ2-7|NA
CASSRRLAYEQYF
>TRBV7-3|TRBJ1-1|NA
CASSYNPQGGKAEAFF
>TRBV6-1|TRBJ2-4|NA
CASSEDQNSVTKNIQYF
>TRBV27|TRBJ1-1|NA
CASSSRGANTEAFF
>TRBV28|TRBJ2-7|TRBD2
CASGPGGVREQYF
>TRBV5-1|TRBJ2-3|TRBD2
CASSTSGRSPDTQYF
>TRBV27|TRBJ2-1|NA
CASSRAISGQTYNEQFF
>TRBV7-9|TRBJ2-3|TRBD2
CASSHPGGSSTDTQYF
>TRBV19|TRBJ2-1|TRBD1
CASSIRSGWTGLYNEQFF
>TRBV6-5|TRBJ2-5|TRBD2
CASGYPSGRASQYF
>TRBV7-6|TRBJ1-1|NA
CASSLATELGSEAFF
>TRBV19|TRBJ1-4|TRBD1
CASSQLTGGGGKLFF
>TRBV15|TRBJ1-2|NA
CATSRATRGGYGHTF
>TRBV2|TRBJ1-1|TRBD1
CASSVGQGSTEAFF
>TRBV5-1|NA|TRBD2
CASSLAGTSGSSYEQYF
>TRBV4-1|TRBJ2-3|TRBD2
CASSPPRTSGRAWADTQYF
>TRBV11-2|TRBJ2-3|TRBD2
CASSLEREDYTDTQYF
>TRBV7-2|TRBJ2-3|NA
CASSLAGGGRYF
>TRBV4-2|TRBJ2-3|TRBD2
CASSQQTSGRGYTQYF
>TRBV6-5|TRBJ1-5|NA
CASSRQVNQPQHF
>TRBV9|TRBJ2-3|TRBD2
CASSVASSGVSTDTQYF
>TRBV28|TRBJ2-7|TRBD2
CASSLRILAGGHHEQYF
>TRBV11-2|TRBJ2-2|NA
CASSSQGGELFF
>TRBV7-9|TRBJ1-1|TRBD1
CASSPTTGGTEAFF
>TRBV5-4|TRBJ2-7|NA
CASSRDGGPSEQYF
>TRBV2|TRBJ2-5|NA
CASGGSFPDF
>TRBV10-3|TRBJ2-5|NA
CAISESGAGRLETQYF
>TRBV12-5|TRBJ2-7|TRBD2
CASALSGTRNEQYF
>TRBV6-1|TRBJ2-7|TRBD1
CASSEAGQGSYEQYF
>TRBV11-2|TRBJ2-7|TRBD2
CASSLSLGRDSRDEQYF
>TRBV7-9|TRBJ1-4|TRBD1
CASSFYAGGNEKLFF
>TRBV11-2|TRBJ2-5|TRBD2
CASSGSGVQETQYF